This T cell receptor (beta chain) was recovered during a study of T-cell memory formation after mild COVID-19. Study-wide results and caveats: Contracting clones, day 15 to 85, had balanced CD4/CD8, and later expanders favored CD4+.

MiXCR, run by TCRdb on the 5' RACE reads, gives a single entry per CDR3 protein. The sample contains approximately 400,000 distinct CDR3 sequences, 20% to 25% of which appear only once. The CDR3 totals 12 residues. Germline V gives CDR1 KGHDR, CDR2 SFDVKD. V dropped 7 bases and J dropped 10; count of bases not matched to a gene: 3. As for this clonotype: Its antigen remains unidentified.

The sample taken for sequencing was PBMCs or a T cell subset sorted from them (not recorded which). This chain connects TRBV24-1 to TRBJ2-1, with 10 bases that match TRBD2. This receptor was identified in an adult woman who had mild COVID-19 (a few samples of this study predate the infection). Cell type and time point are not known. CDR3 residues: CATRLSGGEQFF. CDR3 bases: TGTGCCACCAGGCTTAGCGGGGGGGAGCAGTTCTTC.